The 30 T cell receptor beta chains below all came from one sample that was sequenced in a study of graft-versus-host responses after intestinal transplantation. Their target antigens are unknown. Sequencing used immunoSEQ multiplex PCR; TCRdb keeps in-frame clones, though not all of them. This sample has approximately 100,000 clones; roughly 84% occur once, and the top ten carry more than 0.8%. Specimen: unstimulated CD4+ T cells sorted from spleen or lymph node cells, collected before intestinal transplant. The receptors come from a human donor who received an intestinal transplant.

This chain uses TRBV6-5 with TRBJ1-6; a possible D gene is TRBD1 (6 bases). V gave up 6 bases and J gave up 9 bases, with 15 bases separating them. The V gene's germline CDR1 is MNHEY and CDR2 SVGAGI. CDR3 length equals 14 residues. The CDR3 loop is CASSQEGVGSPLHF. CDR3 nucleotides: TGTGCCAGCAGCCAAGAGGGGGTGGGTTCACCCCTCCACTTT.

The CDR3 is CASRPGFSGGYTF. CDR3 bases: TGTGCCAGCCGGCCAGGGTTCAGTGGTGGCTACACCTTC. This chain joins TRBV6-1 and TRBJ1-2; D possibly corresponds to TRBD1 (5 bases). Germline values: CDR1 MNHNS, CDR2 SASEGT. V lost 8 bases and J lost 7, with 17 bases in between. The CDR3 runs to 13 residues.

This chain links TRBV6-5 with TRBJ1-6; no clear D. The germline gives CDR1 MNHEY, CDR2 SVGAGI. Trimming removed 2 bases from V and 0 bases from J, with 2 bases in between. There are 14 residues in the CDR3. CDR3 bases: TGTGCCAGCAGTTACAGCTCCTATAATTCACCCCTCCACTTT. Residues: CASSYSSYNSPLHF.

The rearrangement links TRBV6-5 to TRBJ1-2; no clear D gene. The V gene lost 5 bases and the J gene lost 1 base, with 11 bases spanning the gap. Germline values: CDR1 MNHEY, CDR2 SVGAGI. The CDR3 consists of 14 residues. The CDR3 reads CASSNGRINYGYTF. The CDR3, as DNA: TGTGCCAGCAGTAATGGACGGATTAACTATGGCTACACCTTC.

This clone was detected only a few times. The CDR3 sequence: CASSLAYGELFF. CDR3 nucleotide sequence: TGCGCCAGCAGCTTGGCTTACGGGGAGCTGTTTTTT. V and J are TRBV5-1 and TRBJ2-2; D is undetermined. Trimming shortened V by 0 bases and J by 7 bases, and 4 bases separated the two germline ends. Germline CDR1 and CDR2: SGHRS and YFSETQ. The CDR3 contains 12 residues. Drawing the rest from reference TRBV5-1 and TRBJ2-2, the complete variable domain is KAGVTQTPRYLIKTRGQQVTLSCSPISGHRSVSWYQQTPGQGLQFLFEYFSETQRNKGNFPGRFSGRQFSNSRSEMNVSTLELGDSALYLCASSLAYGELFFGEGSRLTVL.

The chain links TRBV5-6 to TRBJ2-4; no clear D. V was clipped by 0 bases and J by 0 bases, with 7 bases between them. The CDR3 spans 15 residues. CDR1 is SGHDT and CDR2 is YYEEEE in the germline V gene. The CDR3 loop is CASSLALVAKNIQYF. The CDR3 DNA reads TGTGCCAGCAGCTTGGCCCTTGTAGCCAAAAACATTCAGTACTTC.

The rearrangement joins TRBV29-1 to TRBJ2-7; no reliable D call. Germline CDR1 is SQVTM and CDR2 is ANQGSEA. This CDR3 is built from 15 residues. CDR3 bases: TGCAGACCCACATGCGGCAGGAACCACTCCTACGAGCAGTACTTC. Encoded protein: CRPTCGRNHSYEQYF.

As concerns this clone: One end of the junction is discordant with germline, which a read error may explain. This chain uses TRBV14 with TRBJ1-4; no clear D gene. The CDR3 is made up of 8 amino acids. Germline V gene lookup returns CDR1 SGHDN and CDR2 FVKESK. This CDR3 reads CASRPGIF. The DNA for the CDR3 is TGTGCCAGCAGACCTGGCATTTTT.

A single count supports this clone. The rearrangement joins TRBV11-2 to TRBJ2-7; 14 bases are shared with TRBD2. The J segment lost 7 bases and the V segment lost 6 bases, leaving 8 bases of the junction unmatched. The CDR3 length is 15 residues. Germline V gives CDR1 SGHAT, CDR2 FQNNGV. CDR3 amino acids: CASRRLAGGLREQYF. The CDR3 DNA follows: TGTGCCAGCAGACGACTAGCGGGGGGGCTTCGGGAGCAGTACTTC.

The chain carries TRBV2 and TRBJ1-2; TRBD1 matches 7 bases. Germline V gene sequence: CDR1 SNHLY, CDR2 FYNNEI. J was trimmed by 4 bases and V by 6 bases; bases with no gene match: 14. There are 16 residues in the CDR3. The CDR3 loop is CASRTIGTETIYGYTF. The CDR3 coding sequence is TGTGCCAGCAGAACAATAGGGACAGAGACCATCTATGGCTACACCTTC. The complete variable domain, with remaining parts taken from reference TRBV2 and TRBJ1-2, reads EPEVTQTPSHQVTQMGQEVILRCVPISNHLYFYWYRQILGQKVEFLVSFYNNEISEKSEIFDDQFSVERPDGSNFTLKIRSTKLEDSAMYFCASRTIGTETIYGYTFGSGTRLTVV.

This chain joins TRBV30 and TRBJ1-1; D is perhaps TRBD1 (5 bases). The length of the CDR3 is 15 residues. Trimming took off 0 bases at V and 1 base at J, with 12 bases between the two ends. CDR1 and CDR2 from the germline V gene are GTSNPN and SVGIG (reference sequence). CDR3 bases: TGTGCCTGGAGTGTACAGTTAGGGGAGAACACTGAAGCTTTCTTT. Amino acid sequence: CAWSVQLGENTEAFF. The full variable domain, in which reference TRBV30 and TRBJ1-1 provide the parts outside the CDR3, is SQTIHQWPATLVQPVGSPLSLECTVEGTSNPNLYWYRQAAGRGLQLLFYSVGIGQISSEVPQNLSASRPQDRQFILSSKKLLLSDSGFYLCAWSVQLGENTEAFFGQGTRLTVV.

The rearrangement joins TRBV11-2 to TRBJ1-3; D is ambiguous. V shed 0 bases and J shed 4 bases, with 10 bases lying between them. Germline CDR1 is SGHAT and CDR2 is FQNNGV. This CDR3 comprises 15 residues. The CDR3 sequence is CASSLDQEAGNTIYF. The CDR3 bases are TGTGCCAGCAGCTTAGACCAAGAGGCCGGAAACACCATATATTTT.

The chain has TRBV5-1 and TRBJ1-2, with 7 bases lining up with TRBD1. V shed 3 bases, J shed 4 bases, and the junction held 3 bases outside the gene matches. From germline, CDR1 is SGHRS and CDR2 YFSETQ. The CDR3 spans 13 residues. In nucleotides, the CDR3 is TGCGCCAGCAGCTGGGACAGAGCCTATGGCTACACCTTC. Translating it yields CASSWDRAYGYTF.

As DNA, the CDR3 is TGTGCCAGCAGTTTGGTGGGAGGGGGCACCGGGGAGCTGTTTTTT. It codes for CASSLVGGGTGELFF. The V and J genes are TRBV27 and TRBJ2-2; a weak D match, TRBD2 (7 bases). Trimming cost V 3 bases and J 4 bases, with 12 bases left between them. Germline V gene data show CDR1 as MNHEY and CDR2 as SMNVEV (reference sequence). The CDR3 loop spans 15 amino acids.

In nucleotides, the CDR3 is TGTGCCAGCAGTCAGGGACTACCCGTCACAGATACGCAGTATTTT. Translating it yields CASSQGLPVTDTQYF. The V call is TRBV6-6, the J call TRBJ2-3; 7 bases are shared with TRBD2. Germline V gene data show CDR1 as MNHNY and CDR2 as SVGAGI (reference sequence). CDR3 length: 15 residues. V shed 5 bases and J 2 bases; nucleotides not matched to a gene: 7.

This clone occurred a few times. The chain links TRBV2 to TRBJ2-4, with 8 positions matching TRBD2. Germline V lookup: CDR1 SNHLY, CDR2 FYNNEI. V lost 7 bases, J lost 10 bases, and 9 bases stayed unmatched. The CDR3 contains 13 residues. The CDR3 loop is CASKDSGAAIQYF. In DNA form, the CDR3 reads TGTGCCAGCAAAGATAGCGGGGCGGCGATTCAGTACTTC.

This chain's CDR3 is CSAVLNEQYF. For the CDR3, the DNA is TGCAGTGCTGTGCTCAACGAGCAGTACTTC. The chain has TRBV20-1 and TRBJ2-7; no reliable D call. The CDR3 covers 10 residues. V was cut by 5 bases and J by 5 bases, with 7 bases left in between. Germline values: CDR1 DFQATT, CDR2 SNEGSKA (reference sequence).

The rearrangement uses TRBV5-1 and TRBJ1-3; 8 bases line up with TRBD1. This CDR3 spans 14 amino acids. The V and J ends lost 3 bases and 8 bases, in that order; junction bases with no gene match: 7. CDR1 SGHRS and CDR2 YFSETQ come from the germline V gene. DNA of the CDR3: TGCGCCAGCAGCTGGACGGACAGGGCAGACACCATATATTTT. This gives the protein CASSWTDRADTIYF.

This rearrangement joins TRBV6-5 to TRBJ1-2; 7 bases line up with TRBD1. Germline trimming cut 2 bases from V and 12 bases from J; bases unmatched to any gene: 9. This CDR3 region has 13 residues. CDR1 is MNHEY, CDR2 SVGAGI, per germline. CDR3 sequence: CASSYAQGIIHTF. CDR3 DNA: TGTGCCAGCAGTTACGCACAGGGGATAATCCACACCTTC.

J is TRBJ1-1 and V is TRBV19; D is unclear. The CDR3 length is 13 residues. The V end was cut by 5 bases, the J end by 0 bases, with 7 bases between. Germline V gene sequence: CDR1 LNHDA, CDR2 SQIVND (reference sequence). CDR3 DNA sequence: TGTGCCAGTAGTCCCAGTGTGAACACTGAAGCTTTCTTT. Amino acid sequence: CASSPSVNTEAFF.

This chain joins TRBV11-2 and TRBJ1-2; D ambiguous. Trimming took 1 base from V and 2 from J, leaving 5 bases between them. The length of the CDR3 is 13 residues. Germline V CDR1 and CDR2: SGHAT, FQNNGV. CDR3 region: CASSLVGNYGYTF. The CDR3 DNA reads as TGTGCCAGCAGCTTAGTAGGGAACTATGGCTACACCTTC.

This clone was seen once. J is TRBJ2-3 and V is TRBV5-4, with D maybe TRBD2 (5 bases). Germline V CDR1 and CDR2: SGHNT, YYREEE (reference sequence). This CDR3 region has 16 residues. V was trimmed by 0 bases and J by 2 bases, leaving 13 bases between them. The CDR3 loop is CASSLAGVGNTDTQYF. The CDR3, as DNA: TGTGCCAGCAGCTTGGCGGGTGTCGGGAACACAGATACGCAGTATTTT.

The chain recombines TRBV5-1 with TRBJ2-7; TRBD1 aligns across 11 bases. The germline V gene encodes CDR1 SGHRS and CDR2 YFSETQ. There are 14 residues in the CDR3. Germline trimming cut 5 bases from V and 4 bases from J; bases unmatched to any gene: 5. The chain's CDR3 is CASRNGTGGYEQYF. CDR3 DNA: TGCGCCAGCAGAAACGGGACAGGGGGATACGAGCAGTACTTC.

The chain carries TRBV18 and TRBJ1-5; 7 bases are shared with TRBD1. Trimming took 1 base from V and 2 from J; bases not matched to a gene: 2. This CDR3 spans 15 amino acids. Germline lookup yields CDR1 KGHSH and CDR2 LQKENI. The CDR3 protein is CASSPQTGGNQPQHF. The CDR3 region has the DNA TGTGCCAGCTCACCACAAACAGGGGGCAATCAGCCCCAGCATTTT. The variable domain in full, with the rest retrieved from reference TRBV18 and TRBJ1-5, is NAGVMQNPRHLVRRRGQEARLRCSPMKGHSHVYWYRQLPEEGLKFMVYLQKENIIDESGMPKERFSAEFPKEGPSILRIQQVVRGDSAAYFCASSPQTGGNQPQHFGDGTRLSIL.

This rearrangement joins TRBV27 to TRBJ2-3; perhaps TRBD1 as D (6 bases). Trimming cost V 10 bases and J 10 bases, with 24 bases left between them. CDR3 length: 14 residues. Germline values: CDR1 MNHEY, CDR2 SMNVEV (reference sequence). The CDR3 loop reads CATRLGAGRAPQYF. The CDR3 region has the DNA TGTGCCACCCGATTGGGGGCAGGAAGGGCTCCGCAGTATTTT.

V and J are TRBV2 and TRBJ2-5; no definite D call. Per the germline V gene, CDR1 is SNHLY and CDR2 is FYNNEI. The V end lost 7 bases, the J end lost 2 bases, and 11 bases lay between the germline ends. The CDR3 is 13 residues long. The CDR3 coding sequence is TGTGCCAGCATCAGGAGCCATCAAGAGACCCAGTACTTC. It is translated as CASIRSHQETQYF.

The chain employs TRBV30 and TRBJ2-1, with 14 bases lining up with TRBD2. V lost 4 bases, J lost 0 bases, and 8 bases stayed unmatched. This CDR3 spans 18 amino acids. Germline V gives CDR1 GTSNPN, CDR2 SVGIG (reference sequence). The CDR3 sequence is CAWTRGGTSGSSYNEQFF. Written as DNA, the CDR3 is TGTGCCTGGACTCGTGGGGGGACTAGCGGGAGCTCCTACAATGAGCAGTTCTTC. The full variable domain, with the rest looked up from reference TRBV30 and TRBJ2-1, is SQTIHQWPATLVQPVGSPLSLECTVEGTSNPNLYWYRQAAGRGLQLLFYSVGIGQISSEVPQNLSASRPQDRQFILSSKKLLLSDSGFYLCAWTRGGTSGSSYNEQFFGPGTRLTVL.

The chain couples TRBV5-1 to TRBJ2-1; 7 positions match TRBD2. The germline gives CDR1 SGHRS, CDR2 YFSETQ. This CDR3 is built from 15 residues. V shed 0 bases and J 8 bases; nucleotides not matched to a gene: 8. The CDR3 protein is CASSLAAGRGHEQFF. The CDR3 DNA is TGCGCCAGCAGCTTGGCAGCAGGGAGGGGTCATGAGCAGTTCTTC. Full variable domain (rest looked up from reference TRBV5-1 and TRBJ2-1): KAGVTQTPRYLIKTRGQQVTLSCSPISGHRSVSWYQQTPGQGLQFLFEYFSETQRNKGNFPGRFSGRQFSNSRSEMNVSTLELGDSALYLCASSLAAGRGHEQFFGPGTRLTVL.

The rearrangement joins TRBV5-4 to TRBJ2-1, with 7 positions matching TRBD2. Germline lookup yields CDR1 SGHNT and CDR2 YYREEE (reference sequence). The V segment lost 6 bases and the J segment 8 bases; nucleotides outside the gene matches: 8. There are 13 residues in the CDR3. The CDR3 spells CASTLRGVDEQFF. The CDR3 nucleotides read TGTGCCAGCACTCTTCGGGGGGTGGATGAGCAGTTCTTC.

This clone showed up just once. In DNA, the CDR3 is TGTGCCAGCAGCTTAGATTTTGCGGTCCTCACAGATACGCAGTATTTT. Translating it yields CASSLDFAVLTDTQYF. The chain uses TRBV11-2 and TRBJ2-3; D not resolved. CDR1 and CDR2 (germline): SGHAT, FQNNGV. Deletions cut 0 bases from V and 2 bases from J, with 12 bases between. The CDR3 runs 16 residues.